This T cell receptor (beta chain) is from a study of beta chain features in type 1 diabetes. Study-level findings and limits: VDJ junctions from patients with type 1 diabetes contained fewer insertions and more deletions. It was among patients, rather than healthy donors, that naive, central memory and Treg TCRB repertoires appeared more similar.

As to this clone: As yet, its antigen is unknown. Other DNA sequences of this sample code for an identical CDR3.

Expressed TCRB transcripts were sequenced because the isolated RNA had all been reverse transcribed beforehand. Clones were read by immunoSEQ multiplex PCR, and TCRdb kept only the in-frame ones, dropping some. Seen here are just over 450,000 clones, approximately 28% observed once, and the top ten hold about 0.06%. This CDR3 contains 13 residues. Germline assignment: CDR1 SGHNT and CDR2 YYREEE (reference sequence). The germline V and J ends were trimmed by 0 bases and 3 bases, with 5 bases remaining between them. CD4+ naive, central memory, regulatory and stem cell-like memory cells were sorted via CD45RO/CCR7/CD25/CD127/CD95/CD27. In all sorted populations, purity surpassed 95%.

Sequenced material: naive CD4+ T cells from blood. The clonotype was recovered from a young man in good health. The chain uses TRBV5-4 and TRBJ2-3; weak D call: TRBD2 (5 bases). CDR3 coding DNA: TGTGCCAGCAGCTTGGCGGGGACAGATACGCAGTATTTT. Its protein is CASSLAGTDTQYF. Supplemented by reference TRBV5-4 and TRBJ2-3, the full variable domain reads ETGVTQSPTHLIKTRGQQVTLRCSSQSGHNTVSWYQQALGQGPQFIFQYYREEENGRGNFPPRFSGLQFPNYSSELNVNALELDDSALYLCASSLAGTDTQYFGPGTRLTVL.